The 6 T cell receptor beta chains reported below all come from one sample, sequenced in a study of CD8+ T cells in alopecia areata. RNA, once extracted, was reverse transcribed into cDNA for use as the sequencing template. The repertoire was sequenced with immunoSEQ multiplex PCR; TCRdb's copy has only in-frame clones and lacks some. Of about 140,000 clones listed, roughly 50% were seen once; the top ten hold about 4.5%. Sequencing was done on a sample of CD4+ T cells sorted from blood. The source is a human donor in good health.

This clone was found once. The V call is TRBV29-1, the J call TRBJ2-3; 7 bases align to TRBD1. This CDR3 contains 12 residues. V was pared by 8 bases and J by 0 bases, with 2 bases of the junction left unmatched. Germline V gene lookup returns CDR1 SQVTM and CDR2 ANQGSEA. The CDR3 region is CSTDRSTDTQYF. The CDR3 DNA is TGCAGCACGGACAGGAGCACAGATACGCAGTATTTT.

The chain is built from TRBV25-1 and TRBJ1-1; D gene uncertain. The CDR3 is made up of 11 amino acids. CDR1 MGHDK and CDR2 SYGVNS come from the germline V gene. Trimming pared 7 bases from V and 2 bases from J, leaving 5 bases between. CDR3 in DNA: TGTGCCAGCATCCATAACACTGAAGCTTTCTTT. Translated: CASIHNTEAFF.

The rearrangement joins TRBV29-1 to TRBJ2-5; 8 positions agree with TRBD1. Germline V gene lookup returns CDR1 SQVTM and CDR2 ANQGSEA. The ends lost 5 bases at V and 6 bases at J; junction bases unmatched: 8. This CDR3 spans 13 amino acids. CDR3 sequence (DNA): TGCAGCGTTCCCGGACAGGGTCGAAAGACCCAGTACTTC. Encoded protein: CSVPGQGRKTQYF.

The CDR3, as DNA: TGTGCCAGCGGACTAGCGGGAGCGACCCAGTACTTC. It translates to CASGLAGATQYF. This rearrangement joins TRBV6-5 to TRBJ2-5, with TRBD2 matching 13 bases. CDR3 length: 12 amino acids. Germline V gene data show CDR1 as MNHEY and CDR2 as SVGAGI. Unmatched junction bases numbered 1, after V lost 8 bases and J lost 7 bases.

A few counts support this clone. The rearrangement uses TRBV6-1 and TRBJ1-2; TRBD1 might be the D (6 bases). Germline lookup yields CDR1 MNHNS and CDR2 SASEGT. The V gene lost 3 bases and the J gene lost 3 bases, with 11 bases spanning the gap. CDR3 length: 14 amino acids. The CDR3 sequence is CASSETQGDYGYTF. The CDR3 DNA is TGTGCCAGCAGTGAGACACAGGGAGACTATGGCTACACCTTC.

The chain carries TRBV29-1 and TRBJ1-1; a possible D gene is TRBD1 (5 bases). Germline V CDR1 and CDR2: SQVTM, ANQGSEA. V was clipped by 8 bases and J by 1 base, with 11 bases between them. This CDR3 contains 12 residues. CDR3 DNA: TGCAGCCTTTCCGACAGGAACACTGAAGCTTTCTTT. Its translation is CSLSDRNTEAFF.